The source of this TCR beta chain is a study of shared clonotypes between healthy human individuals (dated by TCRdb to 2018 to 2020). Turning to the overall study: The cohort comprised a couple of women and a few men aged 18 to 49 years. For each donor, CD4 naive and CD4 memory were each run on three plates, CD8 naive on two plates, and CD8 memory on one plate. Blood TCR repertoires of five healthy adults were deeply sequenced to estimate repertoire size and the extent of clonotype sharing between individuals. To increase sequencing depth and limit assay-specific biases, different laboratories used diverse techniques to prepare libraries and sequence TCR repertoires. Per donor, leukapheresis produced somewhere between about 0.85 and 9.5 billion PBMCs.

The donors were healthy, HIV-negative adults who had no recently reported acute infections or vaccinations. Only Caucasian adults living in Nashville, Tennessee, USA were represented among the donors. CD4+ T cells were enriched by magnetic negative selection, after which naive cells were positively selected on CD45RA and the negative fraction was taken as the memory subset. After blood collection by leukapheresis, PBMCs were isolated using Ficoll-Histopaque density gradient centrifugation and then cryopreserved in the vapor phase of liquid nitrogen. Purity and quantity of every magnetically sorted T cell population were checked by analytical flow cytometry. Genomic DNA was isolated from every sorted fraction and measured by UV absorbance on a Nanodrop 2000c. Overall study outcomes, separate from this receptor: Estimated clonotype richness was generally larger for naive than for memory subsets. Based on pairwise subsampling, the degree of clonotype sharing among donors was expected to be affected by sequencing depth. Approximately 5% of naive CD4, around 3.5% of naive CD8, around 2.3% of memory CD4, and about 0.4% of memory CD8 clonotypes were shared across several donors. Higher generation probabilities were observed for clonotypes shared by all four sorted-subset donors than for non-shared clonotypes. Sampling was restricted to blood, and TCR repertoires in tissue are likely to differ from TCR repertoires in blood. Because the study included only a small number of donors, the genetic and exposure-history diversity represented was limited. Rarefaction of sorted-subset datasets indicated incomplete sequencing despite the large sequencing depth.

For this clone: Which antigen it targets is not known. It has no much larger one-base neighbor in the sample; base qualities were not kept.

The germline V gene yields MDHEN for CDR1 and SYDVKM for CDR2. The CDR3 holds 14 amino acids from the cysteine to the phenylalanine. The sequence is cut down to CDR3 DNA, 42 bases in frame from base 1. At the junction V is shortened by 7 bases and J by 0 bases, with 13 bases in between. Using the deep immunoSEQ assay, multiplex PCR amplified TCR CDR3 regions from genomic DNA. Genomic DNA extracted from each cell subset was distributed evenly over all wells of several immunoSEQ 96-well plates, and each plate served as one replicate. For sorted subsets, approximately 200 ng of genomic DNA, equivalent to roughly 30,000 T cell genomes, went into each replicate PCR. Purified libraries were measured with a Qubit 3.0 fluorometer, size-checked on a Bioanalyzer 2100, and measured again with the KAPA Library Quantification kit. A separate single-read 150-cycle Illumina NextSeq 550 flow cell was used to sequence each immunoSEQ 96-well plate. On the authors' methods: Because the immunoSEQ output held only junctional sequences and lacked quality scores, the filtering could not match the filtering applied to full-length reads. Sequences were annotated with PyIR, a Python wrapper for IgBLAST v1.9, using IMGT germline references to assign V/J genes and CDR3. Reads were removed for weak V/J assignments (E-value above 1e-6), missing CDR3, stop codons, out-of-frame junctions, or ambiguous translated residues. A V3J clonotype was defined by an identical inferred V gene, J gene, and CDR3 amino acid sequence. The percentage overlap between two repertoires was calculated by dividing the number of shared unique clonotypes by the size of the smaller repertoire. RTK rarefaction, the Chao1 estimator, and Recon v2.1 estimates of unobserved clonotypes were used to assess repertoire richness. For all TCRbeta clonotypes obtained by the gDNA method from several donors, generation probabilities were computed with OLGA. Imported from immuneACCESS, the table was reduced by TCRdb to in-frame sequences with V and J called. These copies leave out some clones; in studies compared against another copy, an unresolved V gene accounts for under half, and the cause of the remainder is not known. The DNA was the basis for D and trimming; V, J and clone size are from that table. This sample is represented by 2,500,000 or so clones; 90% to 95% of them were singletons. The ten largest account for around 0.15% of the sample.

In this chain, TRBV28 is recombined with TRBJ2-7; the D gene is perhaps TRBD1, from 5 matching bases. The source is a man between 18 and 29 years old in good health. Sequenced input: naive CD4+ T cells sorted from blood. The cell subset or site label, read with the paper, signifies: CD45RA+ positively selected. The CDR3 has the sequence CASITTDSSYEQYF. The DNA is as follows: TGTGCCAGCATTACGACAGATTCCTCCTACGAGCAGTACTTC.